This T cell receptor beta chain was identified in a study of Graves' ophthalmopathy and Graves' hyperthyroidism. The authors amplified TCR beta CDR3 regions from RNA transcripts. Second-round multiplex PCR came after a first-round RT-PCR that employed HTBI primers. TCRdb re-called the multiplex PCR reads through MiXCR, storing one row per CDR3 protein. Of 400,000 to 450,000 distinct CDR3 sequences listed, approximately 21% are singletons. CDR3 length: 14 residues. V dropped 8 bases and J dropped 7; count of bases not matched to a gene: 10. Study-level results: Blood also carried most expanded thyroid clonotypes exceeding 0.001 frequency.

Many counts were recorded for this clonotype. Its antigen is still unknown. The rearrangement uses TRBV12-3 or TRBV12-4 and TRBJ1-5, with 8 bases identical to TRBD1. The source is a woman between 18 and 29 years old with stable Graves' hyperthyroidism. Sequenced material: peripheral blood. The CDR3 DNA sequence: TGTGCCAGCGGTCTACAGGGGGGGTGGCAGCCCCAGCATTTT. This encodes CASGLQGGWQPQHF.